The next 17 T cell receptor beta chains were all read from a single sample in a study of identical twins. Using its own MiXCR run on the 5' RACE reads, TCRdb lists one record per CDR3 protein. The sample has 500,000 or so distinct CDR3 sequences, roughly an eighth seen once. These data also formed part of another study, on yellow fever vaccine responses in identical twins.

The material sequenced was CD4+ T cells sorted from blood. The receptors stem from a woman aged 18-29 years in good health.

There are many counts of this clonotype. The rearrangement uses TRBV12-3 or TRBV12-4 and TRBJ2-7, with 12 bases matching TRBD1. The CDR3 is made up of 15 amino acids. Unmatched junction bases numbered 8, after V lost 5 bases and J lost 6 bases. This chain's CDR3 is CASSPLRDRGLEQYF. The CDR3 bases are TGTGCCAGCAGTCCCCTCCGGGACAGGGGGCTCGAGCAGTACTTC.

A few counts support this clonotype. The rearrangement uses TRBV3-1 and TRBJ2-7; no clear D. CDR1 is LGHDT, CDR2 YNNKEL, per germline (reference sequence). The V end was cut by 1 base, the J end by 2 bases, with 12 bases between. This CDR3 contains 15 residues. The chain's CDR3 is CASSQGGSATYEQYF. In nucleotides, the CDR3 is TGTGCCAGCAGCCAAGGTGGTTCCGCGACCTACGAGCAGTACTTC.

The chain couples TRBV20-1 to TRBJ2-7, with 7 nucleotides matching TRBD2. This CDR3 is built from 14 residues. From germline, CDR1 is DFQATT and CDR2 SNEGSKA (reference sequence). J lost 0 bases, V lost 2 bases, and 4 bases had no gene match. CDR3 sequence reads: CSARRVAGSYEQYF. CDR3 sequence (DNA): TGCAGTGCTAGAAGGGTAGCGGGCTCCTACGAGCAGTACTTC.

A few counts support this clonotype. The rearrangement joins TRBV14 to TRBJ2-5, with a tentative D call TRBD1 (5 bases). In germline, CDR1 is SGHDN, CDR2 FVKESK. CDR3 length: 15 amino acids. With 4 bases removed from V and 2 bases from J, the gap between germline ends came to 14 bases. The DNA of the CDR3 is TGTGCCAGCAGCCGGTGGGGCACCTCTCAAGAGACCCAGTACTTC. Translating it yields CASSRWGTSQETQYF.

The V and J genes are TRBV28 and TRBJ2-7; TRBD2 aligns across 13 bases. With 5 bases clipped from V and 6 bases from J, the junction kept 4 bases outside the gene matches. The length of the CDR3 is 14 residues. Germline CDR1 and CDR2: MDHEN and SYDVKM. DNA for the CDR3: TGTGCCAGCAGTCCTGGGACTAGCGGGACCGAGCAGTACTTC. Translated, it gives CASSPGTSGTEQYF.

The gene calls are TRBV2 and TRBJ2-4; D may be TRBD1 or TRBD2 (5 bases each). The V gene's germline CDR1 is SNHLY and CDR2 FYNNEI. The CDR3 is made up of 18 amino acids. V was pared by 10 bases and J by 0 bases, with 25 bases between. The CDR3 protein is CAICFSGGYSEAKNIQYF. CDR3 DNA sequence: TGTGCCATCTGTTTCTCTGGGGGTTATAGTGAAGCCAAAAACATTCAGTACTTC.

This clonotype has just a few counts. V is TRBV12-3 or TRBV12-4 and J is TRBJ2-7, with D possibly being TRBD1 (6 bases). This CDR3 spans 23 amino acids. V gave up 2 bases and J gave up 5 bases, with 40 bases separating them. CDR3 loop: CASSLRSRDIWGQDQHLPNEQYF. The CDR3 coding sequence is TGTGCCAGCAGTTTAAGGAGCCGAGATATCTGGGGACAAGATCAACATTTACCTAACGAGCAGTACTTC.

The chain links TRBV30 to TRBJ2-7, with a weak D call TRBD2 (5 bases). V lost 8 bases, J lost 0 bases, and 11 bases lay in between. The germline V gene has CDR1 GTSNPN and CDR2 SVGIG (reference sequence). The CDR3 is 12 residues long. The CDR3 DNA follows: TGTGCCCTCCAGCGGCACTCCTACGAGCAGTACTTC. This encodes CALQRHSYEQYF.

The chain links TRBV9 to TRBJ2-1; 10 nucleotides match TRBD2. This CDR3 has 18 amino acids. Germline V gives CDR1 SGDLS, CDR2 YYNGEE. V trimming: 0 bases; J trimming: 4 bases; junction bases outside the gene matches: 10. CDR3 sequence reads: CASSVGGAGGPPYNEQFF. The DNA for the CDR3 is TGTGCCAGCAGCGTAGGGGGAGCGGGGGGGCCGCCTTACAATGAGCAGTTCTTC.

The chain carries TRBV10-3 and TRBJ2-1, with D uncertain. Per germline, CDR1 ENHRY and CDR2 SYGVKD. There are 13 residues in the CDR3. The V end was cut by 4 bases, the J end by 9 bases, with 13 bases between. In nucleotides, the CDR3 is TGTGCCATCAGTGGGTACTTGGACCTTGAGCAGTTCTTC. This codes for CAISGYLDLEQFF.

This clonotype was counted ten times or more. This chain uses TRBV29-1 with TRBJ2-5; 9 nucleotides line up with TRBD2. CDR1 SQVTM and CDR2 ANQGSEA come from the germline V gene. V was pared by 5 bases and J by 5 bases, with 9 bases of the junction left unmatched. There are 14 residues in the CDR3. The CDR3 is CSVRTSVEGETQYF. The CDR3 DNA follows: TGCAGCGTTCGGACTAGCGTTGAGGGGGAGACCCAGTACTTC.

This clonotype turned up a few times. The chain carries TRBV4-3 and TRBJ2-1; 12 bases align to TRBD2. Germline V gene data show CDR1 as LGHNA and CDR2 as YSLEER. V gave up 1 base and J gave up 0 bases; unmatched junction bases: 4. The CDR3 runs 18 residues. CDR3 nucleotides: TGCGCCAGCAGCCAAGTGGCTAGCGGGAGGGTCTCCTACAATGAGCAGTTCTTC. Translating gives CASSQVASGRVSYNEQFF.

This clonotype showed up just a few times. The rearrangement uses TRBV30 and TRBJ1-5; 8 nucleotides agree with TRBD1. Germline V gives CDR1 GTSNPN, CDR2 SVGIG (reference sequence). The CDR3 covers 15 residues. With V trimmed by 3 bases and J by 4 bases, 8 bases remained unmatched. The CDR3 sequence: CAWRRQGAQNQPQHF. In DNA form, the CDR3 reads TGTGCCTGGAGGAGGCAGGGGGCGCAAAATCAGCCCCAGCATTTT.

This clonotype was detected only a few times. The V call is TRBV2, the J call TRBJ2-3; 12 bases line up with TRBD2. V shed 4 bases, J shed 7 bases, and the junction held 6 bases outside the gene matches. The CDR3 extends over 15 amino acids. Germline lookup yields CDR1 SNHLY and CDR2 FYNNEI. CDR3 nucleotide sequence: TGTGCCAGCAGTGGCGCTAGCGGGGGGGCCTATACGCAGTATTTT. Amino acid sequence: CASSGASGGAYTQYF.

The chain couples TRBV15 to TRBJ1-4; D is ambiguous. Trimming removed 3 bases from V and 8 bases from J, with 13 bases in between. CDR3 size: 14 residues. Germline assignment: CDR1 LNHNV and CDR2 YYDKDF (reference sequence). DNA for the CDR3: TGTGCCACCAGCAGGCGTACTTCGGGGGAAAAACTGTTTTTT. It is translated as CATSRRTSGEKLFF.

The chain joins TRBV7-2 to TRBJ2-4; tentative D call: TRBD2 (5 bases). This CDR3 has 12 residues. Germline V gene sequence: CDR1 SGHTA, CDR2 FQGNSA. V was cut by 1 base and J by 11 bases, with 9 bases left in between. The CDR3 loop reads CASSLDERFQYF. The CDR3 DNA reads TGTGCCAGCAGCTTAGATGAGCGGTTTCAGTACTTC.

A few counts support this clonotype. This rearrangement joins TRBV11-2 to TRBJ2-1; TRBD2 agrees at 10 bases. Germline CDR1 reads SGHAT; CDR2 reads FQNNGV. This CDR3 comprises 15 residues. The V gene end was trimmed by 6 bases and the J gene end by 8 bases; junction bases not matched to a gene: 10. The CDR3 here is CASRARAGGSHEQFF. The DNA of the CDR3 is TGTGCCAGCAGGGCAAGAGCGGGAGGGTCGCATGAGCAGTTCTTC. Combining the CDR3 with reference TRBV11-2 and TRBJ2-1 gives the whole variable domain EAGVAQSPRYKIIEKRQSVAFWCNPISGHATLYWYQQILGQGPKLLIQFQNNGVVDDSQLPKDRFSAERLKGVDSTLKIQPAKLEDSAVYLCASRARAGGSHEQFFGPGTRLTVL.